These 29 T cell receptor beta chains were sequenced from one sample in a study of beta chain features in type 1 diabetes. What was sequenced were expressed TCRB transcripts, since all of the isolated RNA had been reverse transcribed. Sequenced by immunoSEQ multiplex PCR; TCRdb stores in-frame clones only, minus some. The sample holds approximately 730,000 clones; around 15% are singletons and the top ten take 0.022%. These receptors have no identified antigens. Study results and caveats: The study found moderately but significantly shorter TCRB CDR3s in all four CD4+ subsets of Type 1 diabetes patients.

Sequencing was carried out using naive CD4+ T cells from blood. The receptors were gathered from a man between 18 and 29 years old with type 1 diabetes.

The rearrangement joins TRBV9 to TRBJ1-2, with 7 bases identical to TRBD1. Unmatched junction bases numbered 3, after V lost 0 bases and J lost 4 bases. In germline, CDR1 is SGDLS, CDR2 YYNGEE. The CDR3 length is 14 residues. This CDR3 reads CASSVGDSLYGYTF. As DNA, the CDR3 is TGTGCCAGCAGCGTAGGGGACAGCCTCTATGGCTACACCTTC.

The gene calls are TRBV11-3 and TRBJ1-2; D ambiguous. V gave up 0 bases and J gave up 4 bases, with 15 bases separating them. The germline gives CDR1 SGHNT, CDR2 YENEEA. CDR3 length: 16 residues. Here the CDR3 DNA reads TGTGCCAGCAGCTTAGATCCCACCGACGGAACCTATGGCTACACCTTC. Protein product: CASSLDPTDGTYGYTF.

The chain couples TRBV29-1 to TRBJ2-2, with 7 positions matching TRBD1. V lost 5 bases and J lost 2; bases outside the gene matches: 5. The CDR3 totals 14 residues. CDR1 is SQVTM and CDR2 is ANQGSEA in the germline V gene. This CDR3 reads CSVSRDRNTGELFF. The CDR3 DNA is TGCAGCGTTTCTCGGGACAGAAACACCGGGGAGCTGTTTTTT.

This clone was found a few times. The chain has TRBV30 and TRBJ1-6; TRBD1 is a possible D gene (5 bases). The germline V gene encodes CDR1 GTSNPN and CDR2 SVGIG (reference sequence). V gave up 4 bases and J gave up 3 bases, with 16 bases separating them. There are 16 residues in the CDR3. In DNA, the CDR3 is TGTGCCTGGACCAGGGACCCGCGGGGCTATAATTCACCCCTCCACTTT. Protein product: CAWTRDPRGYNSPLHF.

This clone was counted between two and nine times. Other DNA sequences in the same sample also yield this CDR3. The chain has TRBV29-1 and TRBJ2-7, with TRBD2 identical over 9 bases. This CDR3 region has 12 residues. Per the germline V gene, CDR1 is SQVTM and CDR2 is ANQGSEA. With 6 bases clipped from V and 3 bases from J, the junction kept 3 bases outside the gene matches. The CDR3 nucleotides read TGCAGCGTCGGGCGGGGGGGCTACGAGCAGTACTTC. Its translation: CSVGRGGYEQYF.

The V gene is TRBV25-1, the J gene TRBJ1-4; 7 nucleotides line up with TRBD1. With 6 bases clipped from V and 0 bases from J, the junction kept 4 bases outside the gene matches. The CDR3 is made up of 15 amino acids. Germline CDR1 is MGHDK and CDR2 is SYGVNS. The CDR3 region has the DNA TGTGCCAGCAGGGAAACAGGGGCAACTAATGAAAAACTGTTTTTT. Its protein is CASRETGATNEKLFF.

The chain carries TRBV4-1 and TRBJ1-4; 7 bases line up with TRBD1. The CDR3 loop spans 16 amino acids. Losses at the gene ends were 4 bases for V and 3 bases for J; bases not matched to a gene: 8. Germline CDR1 MGHRA, CDR2 YSYEKL. The CDR3 nucleotides read TGCGCCAGCAGCCTTTCAGGGGGAGGATCTAATGAAAAACTGTTTTTT. This encodes CASSLSGGGSNEKLFF.

This clone was counted only a few times. For the CDR3, the DNA is TGTGCCAGCAGCCACCCCTGGGCCCCCGGCACTGAAGCTTTCTTT. Translated: CASSHPWAPGTEAFF. V gene TRBV6-5 combines with J gene TRBJ1-1; D is ambiguous. The germline CDR1 and CDR2 sequences are MNHEY and SVGAGI. The CDR3 consists of 15 residues. Trimming left V 6 bases short and J 4 bases short, with 18 bases between.

This clone has only a few counts. The V call is TRBV7-2, the J call TRBJ2-5; tentatively, D is TRBD2 (6 bases). The CDR3 extends over 15 amino acids. Germline CDR1 is SGHTA and CDR2 is FQGNSA. Trimming left V 2 bases short and J 7 bases short, with 17 bases between. The CDR3 loop reads CASSLTGGIGGTQYF. CDR3 nucleotides: TGTGCCAGCAGCTTAACGGGCGGTATCGGGGGGACCCAGTACTTC.

In nucleotides, the CDR3 is TGTGCCAGCAGCGTAACGGGTGCCGGGGAGCTGTTTTTT. Its translation is CASSVTGAGELFF. V and J are TRBV9 and TRBJ2-2; no clear D gene. CDR3 size: 13 residues. V shed 1 base and J shed 6 bases, with 7 bases lying between them. Germline loops: CDR1 SGDLS, CDR2 YYNGEE.

This clone showed up just a few times. V is TRBV5-4 and J is TRBJ1-2; D is uncertain. Trimming took 4 bases from V and 8 from J, leaving 15 bases between them. CDR3 length equals 13 residues. Germline values: CDR1 SGHNT, CDR2 YYREEE (reference sequence). CDR3 in DNA: TGTGCCAGCAGCCATGACGGATTCCTGGGCTACACCTTC. It is translated as CASSHDGFLGYTF.

The gene calls are TRBV28 and TRBJ2-5; D remains ambiguous. This CDR3 is 13 amino acids long. Germline V gene sequence: CDR1 MDHEN, CDR2 SYDVKM. Trimming pared 6 bases from V and 7 bases from J, leaving 15 bases between. Here the CDR3 reads CASSPNLVGTQYF. The CDR3 coding sequence is TGTGCCAGCAGCCCGAACCTCGTGGGGACCCAGTACTTC. Using reference TRBV28 and TRBJ2-5 for the parts outside the CDR3, the full variable domain is DVKVTQSSRYLVKRTGEKVFLECVQDMDHENMFWYRQDPGLGLRLIYFSYDVKMKEKGDIPEGYSVSREKKERFSLILESASTNQTSMYLCASSPNLVGTQYFGPGTRLLVL.

The chain is built from TRBV6-5 and TRBJ2-3; D not certain. This CDR3 is built from 14 residues. In germline, CDR1 is MNHEY, CDR2 SVGAGI. Trimming took off 5 bases at V and 4 bases at J, with 13 bases between the two ends. CDR3 sequence reads: CASSRAQSSDTQYF. CDR3 nucleotide sequence: TGTGCCAGCAGTAGGGCCCAGTCATCAGATACGCAGTATTTT.

The chain couples TRBV5-8 to TRBJ1-1; tentatively, D is TRBD1 (5 bases). Germline CDR1 and CDR2: SGHTS and YDEGEE. V was cut by 0 bases and J by 2 bases, with 14 bases left in between. CDR3 length: 16 residues. The CDR3 here is CASSLGHGGANTEAFF. In DNA form, the CDR3 reads TGTGCCAGCAGCTTGGGACACGGGGGAGCTAACACTGAAGCTTTCTTT.

This clone was counted a few times. This chain connects TRBV29-1 to TRBJ1-1; D is possibly TRBD1 (5 bases). Trimming stripped 1 base from V and 1 base from J, with 13 bases between. Germline values: CDR1 SQVTM, CDR2 ANQGSEA. This CDR3 spans 15 amino acids. The CDR3 sequence: CSVEVRGQGNTEAFF. The CDR3 DNA follows: TGCAGCGTTGAAGTTCGGGGCCAGGGGAACACTGAAGCTTTCTTT.

The chain is built from TRBV6-6 and TRBJ1-5; 9 bases are a match to TRBD1. Germline CDR1 is MNHNY and CDR2 is SVGAGI (reference sequence). With V trimmed by 10 bases and J by 6 bases, 13 bases remained unmatched. The length of the CDR3 is 15 residues. The CDR3 sequence is CATQTRTGDGQPQHF. In DNA form, the CDR3 reads TGTGCCACCCAAACCCGGACAGGGGACGGTCAGCCCCAGCATTTT.

V and J are TRBV30 and TRBJ2-1; 7 bases agree with TRBD2. The CDR3 spans 15 residues. Germline assignment: CDR1 GTSNPN and CDR2 SVGIG (reference sequence). V lost 2 bases, J lost 1 base, and 5 bases stayed unmatched. The CDR3 sequence: CAWSLTSLSYNEQFF. For the CDR3, the DNA is TGTGCCTGGAGTCTGACTAGCCTATCCTACAATGAGCAGTTCTTC.

V is TRBV7-9 and J is TRBJ1-5; D is unclear. Looked up from germline, CDR1 is SEHNR and CDR2 is FQNEAQ (reference sequence). The length of the CDR3 is 16 residues. The V end lost 1 base, the J end lost 3 bases, and 13 bases lay between the germline ends. For the CDR3, the DNA is TGTGCCAGCAGCTTAGGGGCAGGCAACCCCAATCAGCCCCAGCATTTT. It translates to CASSLGAGNPNQPQHF. Drawing the rest from reference TRBV7-9 and TRBJ1-5, the complete variable domain is DTGVSQNPRHKITKRGQNVTFRCDPISEHNRLYWYRQTLGQGPEFLTYFQNEAQLEKSRLLSDRFSAERPKGSFSTLEIQRTEQGDSAMYLCASSLGAGNPNQPQHFGDGTRLSIL.

A word on this clone: This sample includes further DNA sequences coding for the same CDR3. The CDR3 sequence: CASSRDRGSYNEQFF. The CDR3 nucleotides are TGTGCCAGCAGCCGTGACAGGGGGTCCTACAATGAGCAGTTCTTC. This rearrangement joins TRBV11-2 to TRBJ2-1; 9 bases fit TRBD1. There are 15 residues in the CDR3. Germline V gene lookup returns CDR1 SGHAT and CDR2 FQNNGV. Trimming cost V 5 bases and J 1 base; bases outside gene matches: 3.

This clone showed up just a few times. The chain combines TRBV18 with TRBJ1-1, with D possibly TRBD1 on 5 matching bases. Germline V lookup: CDR1 KGHSH, CDR2 LQKENI. The V gene lost 1 base and the J gene lost 3 bases, with 12 bases spanning the gap. The CDR3 covers 15 residues. DNA of the CDR3: TGTGCCAGCTCACCACAGGCGGGGGAGCACACTGAAGCTTTCTTT. Amino acids: CASSPQAGEHTEAFF.

This clone was counted between two and nine times. The V call is TRBV5-4, the J call TRBJ1-2; 8 bases are shared with TRBD1. The junction had 3 bases not matched to a gene; V was cut back by 4 bases and J by 1 base. This CDR3 comprises 14 residues. Germline V gene lookup returns CDR1 SGHNT and CDR2 YYREEE (reference sequence). This CDR3 reads CASSLTGVNYGYTF. The CDR3 coding sequence is TGTGCCAGCAGCCTGACAGGGGTTAACTATGGCTACACCTTC.

This rearrangement joins TRBV7-9 to TRBJ1-2, with D perhaps TRBD1 (5 bases). The length of the CDR3 is 15 residues. Germline V gene lookup returns CDR1 SEHNR and CDR2 FQNEAQ (reference sequence). V lost 1 base and J 6 bases, leaving 15 bases between the germline ends. CDR3 loop: CASSLVRGTNDGYTF. CDR3 DNA sequence: TGTGCCAGCAGCTTAGTACGGGGGACGAACGATGGCTACACCTTC.

This clone was observed a few times. The genes are TRBV15 and TRBJ2-1, with TRBD2 identical over 8 bases. The V gene end was trimmed by 3 bases and the J gene end by 0 bases; junction bases not matched to a gene: 7. Per germline, CDR1 LNHNV and CDR2 YYDKDF (reference sequence). This CDR3 comprises 17 residues. As DNA, the CDR3 is TGTGCCACCAGCAGCACCTCAACTAGCGGCTCCTACAATGAGCAGTTCTTC. Its protein product is CATSSTSTSGSYNEQFF.

In its sample, this clone was seen a few times. The chain couples TRBV19 to TRBJ1-2; D is uncertain. In germline, CDR1 is LNHDA, CDR2 SQIVND (reference sequence). V was trimmed by 4 bases and J by 7 bases, leaving 13 bases between them. The CDR3 extends over 13 amino acids. CDR3 region: CASSTTSPPGYTF. CDR3 nucleotides: TGTGCCAGTAGTACTACTTCGCCCCCTGGCTACACCTTC.

This clone occurred a few times. This sequence joins TRBV6-5 and TRBJ1-4; a weak D match, TRBD1 (6 bases). The germline V gene has CDR1 MNHEY and CDR2 SVGAGI. The length of the CDR3 is 14 residues. V gave up 9 bases and J gave up 3 bases, with 14 bases separating them. CDR3 protein: CASRRDTANEKLFF. The CDR3 nucleotides are TGTGCCAGTCGTAGGGACACCGCTAATGAAAAACTGTTTTTT.

V usage is TRBV7-3 and J usage is TRBJ2-1; a weak D match, TRBD2 (5 bases). With 5 bases removed from V and 6 bases from J, the gap between germline ends came to 11 bases. The CDR3 runs 13 residues. Germline loops: CDR1 SGHTA, CDR2 FQGTGA. CDR3 amino acids: CASSPEGSNEQFF. In DNA, the CDR3 is TGTGCCAGCAGCCCAGAGGGTAGCAATGAGCAGTTCTTC.

A few counts support this clone. This chain connects TRBV19 to TRBJ1-1; D is unresolved. Trimming removed 7 bases at V and 8 bases at J, with 20 bases between. The CDR3 is 14 amino acids. Per germline, CDR1 LNHDA and CDR2 SQIVND (reference sequence). This CDR3 is CASNFVGPPSEAFF. CDR3 in DNA: TGTGCCAGTAATTTTGTCGGGCCCCCATCCGAAGCTTTCTTT.

This clone was recorded a few times. The gene calls are TRBV25-1 and TRBJ1-5; D not resolved. Germline V gives CDR1 MGHDK, CDR2 SYGVNS. The CDR3 covers 14 residues. V shed 5 bases and J shed 5 bases, with 13 bases lying between them. The CDR3 DNA follows: TGTGCCAGCAGTCCAGCTTCGCCGGATCAGCCCCAGCATTTT. Translation gives CASSPASPDQPQHF.

In this sample, this clone turned up a few times. The V call is TRBV4-1, the J call TRBJ1-5, with 9 bases aligning to TRBD1. The junction had 7 bases not matched to a gene; V was cut back by 3 bases and J by 4 bases. Germline loops: CDR1 MGHRA, CDR2 YSYEKL. The CDR3 is 16 amino acids. CDR3 sequence: CASSHGPGTGNQPQHF. The CDR3 coding sequence is TGCGCCAGCAGCCACGGCCCAGGGACAGGGAATCAGCCCCAGCATTTT.